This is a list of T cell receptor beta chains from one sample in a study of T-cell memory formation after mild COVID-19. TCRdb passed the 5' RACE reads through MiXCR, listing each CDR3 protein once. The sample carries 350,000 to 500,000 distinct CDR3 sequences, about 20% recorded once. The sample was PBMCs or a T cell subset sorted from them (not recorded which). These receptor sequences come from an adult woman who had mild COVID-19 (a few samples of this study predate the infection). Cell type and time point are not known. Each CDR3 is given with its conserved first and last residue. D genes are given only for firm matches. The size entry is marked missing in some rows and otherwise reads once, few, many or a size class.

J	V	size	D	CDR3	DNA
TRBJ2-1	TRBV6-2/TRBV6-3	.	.	CASRFTSSYNEQFF	TGTGCCAGCAGATTTACGAGCTCCTACAATGAGCAGTTCTTC
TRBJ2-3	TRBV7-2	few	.	CASSLYWATDTQYF	TGTGCCAGCAGCTTATATTGGGCCACAGATACGCAGTATTTT
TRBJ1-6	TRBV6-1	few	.	CASRKGAYNSPLHF	TGTGCCAGCAGGAAAGGGGCCTATAATTCACCCCTCCACTTT
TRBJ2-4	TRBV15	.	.	CATSRDSAGGIQYF	TGTGCCACCAGCAGAGACAGTGCTGGGGGGATTCAGTACTTC
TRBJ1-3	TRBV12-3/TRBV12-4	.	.	CASSLRLQLLSGNTIYF	TGTGCCAGCAGTTTAAGGCTACAGCTTCTCTCTGGAAACACCATATATTTT
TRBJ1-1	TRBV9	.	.	CASSDDRNTEAFF	TGTGCCAGCAGCGATGACAGGAACACTGAAGCTTTCTTT
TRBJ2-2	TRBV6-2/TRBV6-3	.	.	CASSYLRGATGELFF	TGTGCCAGCAGTTACTTAAGGGGAGCCACCGGGGAGCTGTTTTTT
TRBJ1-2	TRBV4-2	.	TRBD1	CASIPSGTGGGYTF	TGTGCCAGCATACCCTCCGGGACAGGGGGTGGCTACACCTTC
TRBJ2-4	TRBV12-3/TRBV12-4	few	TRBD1	CASSPPYRGKDKNIQYF	TGTGCCAGCAGTCCGCCTTACAGGGGCAAAGACAAAAACATTCAGTACTTC
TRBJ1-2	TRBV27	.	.	CASSLFGVKAAYPHGYTF	TGTGCCAGCAGTCTCTTTGGGGTCAAGGCAGCTTACCCCCATGGCTACACCTTC
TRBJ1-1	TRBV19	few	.	CASSMTIYTEAFF	TGTGCCAGTAGTATGACGATTTACACTGAAGCTTTCTTT
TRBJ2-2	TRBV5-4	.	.	CASSWRARTGELFF	TGTGCCAGCAGCTGGAGGGCTAGAACCGGGGAGCTGTTTTTT
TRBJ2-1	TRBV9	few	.	CASSPSLAYNEQFF	TGTGCCAGCAGCCCGTCACTAGCCTACAATGAGCAGTTCTTC
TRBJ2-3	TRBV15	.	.	CATSRAGSATPTDTQYF	TGTGCCACCAGCAGAGCTGGCTCCGCGACTCCCACAGATACGCAGTATTTT
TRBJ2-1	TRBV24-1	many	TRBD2	CATSDRMGTRDNEQFF	TGTGCCACCAGTGATCGGATGGGGACTAGAGACAATGAGCAGTTCTTC
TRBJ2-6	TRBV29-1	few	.	CSVGEDAGANVLTF	TGCAGCGTGGGGGAAGACGCTGGGGCCAACGTCCTGACTTTC
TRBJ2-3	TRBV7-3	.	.	CASSPAPGDTQYF	TGTGCCAGCAGCCCCGCCCCGGGAGATACGCAGTATTTT
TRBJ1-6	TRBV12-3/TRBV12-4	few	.	CASRLNLGRVPSPLHF	TGTGCCAGCAGGCTCAATCTCGGCAGGGTCCCTTCACCCCTCCACTTT
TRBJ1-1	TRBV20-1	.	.	CSARHSGDPNTEAFF	TGCAGTGCTAGACATTCGGGGGATCCGAACACTGAAGCTTTCTTT
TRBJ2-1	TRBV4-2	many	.	CASTPRGAHNEQFF	TGTGCCAGCACCCCCCGGGGGGCTCACAATGAGCAGTTCTTC
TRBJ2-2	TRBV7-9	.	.	CASSRGAGTGELFF	TGTGCCAGCAGCCGGGGGGCCGGCACCGGGGAGCTGTTTTTT
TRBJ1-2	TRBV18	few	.	CASSPPTTYGYTF	TGTGCCAGCTCACCGCCTACTACCTATGGCTACACCTTC
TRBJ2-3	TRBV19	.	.	CASNLPPADTQYF	TGTGCCAGTAACCTCCCCCCGGCCGATACGCAGTATTTT
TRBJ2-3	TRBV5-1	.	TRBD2	CASSLGTSGRAGSDTQYF	TGCGCCAGCAGCTTGGGGACTAGCGGGAGGGCCGGGTCAGATACGCAGTATTTT